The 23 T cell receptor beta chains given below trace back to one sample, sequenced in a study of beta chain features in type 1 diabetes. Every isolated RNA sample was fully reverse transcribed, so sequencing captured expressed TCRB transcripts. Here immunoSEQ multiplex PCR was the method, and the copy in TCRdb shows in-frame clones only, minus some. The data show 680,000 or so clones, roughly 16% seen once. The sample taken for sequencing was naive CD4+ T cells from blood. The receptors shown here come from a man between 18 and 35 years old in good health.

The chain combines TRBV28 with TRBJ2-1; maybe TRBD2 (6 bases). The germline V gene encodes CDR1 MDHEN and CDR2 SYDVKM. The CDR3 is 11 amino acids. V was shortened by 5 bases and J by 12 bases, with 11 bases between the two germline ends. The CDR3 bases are TGTGCCAGCAGTCCCGGGACTCCGCAGTTCTTC. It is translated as CASSPGTPQFF.

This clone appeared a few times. The CDR3 sequence: CASSPDVGGYGNTIYF. The CDR3, as DNA: TGTGCCAGCAGCCCAGACGTTGGCGGTTATGGAAACACCATATATTTT. V is TRBV7-9 and J is TRBJ1-3; D not resolved. The CDR3 has 16 residues. Germline V gives CDR1 SEHNR, CDR2 FQNEAQ (reference sequence). Trimming pared 5 bases from V and 3 bases from J, leaving 17 bases between.

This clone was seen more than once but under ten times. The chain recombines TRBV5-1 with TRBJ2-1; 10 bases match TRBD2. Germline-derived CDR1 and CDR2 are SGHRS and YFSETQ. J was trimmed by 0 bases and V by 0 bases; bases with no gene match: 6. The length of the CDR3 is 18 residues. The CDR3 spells CASSLAKPSGSSYNEQFF. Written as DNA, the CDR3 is TGCGCCAGCAGCTTGGCCAAGCCTAGCGGGAGCTCCTACAATGAGCAGTTCTTC.

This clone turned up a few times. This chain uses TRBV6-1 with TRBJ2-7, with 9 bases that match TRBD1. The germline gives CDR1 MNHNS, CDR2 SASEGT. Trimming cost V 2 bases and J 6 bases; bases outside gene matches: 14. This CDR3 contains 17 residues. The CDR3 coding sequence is TGTGCCAGCAGTGAACCTAGACGACAGGGGGTCTGGATCGAGCAGTACTTC. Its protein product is CASSEPRRQGVWIEQYF.

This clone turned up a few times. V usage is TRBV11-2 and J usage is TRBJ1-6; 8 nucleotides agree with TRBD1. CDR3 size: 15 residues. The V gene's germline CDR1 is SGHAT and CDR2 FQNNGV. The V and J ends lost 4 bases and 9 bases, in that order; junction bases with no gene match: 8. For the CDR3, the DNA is TGTGCCAGCAGCTCGGGCAGGGGGCCGACTTCACCCCTCCACTTT. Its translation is CASSSGRGPTSPLHF.

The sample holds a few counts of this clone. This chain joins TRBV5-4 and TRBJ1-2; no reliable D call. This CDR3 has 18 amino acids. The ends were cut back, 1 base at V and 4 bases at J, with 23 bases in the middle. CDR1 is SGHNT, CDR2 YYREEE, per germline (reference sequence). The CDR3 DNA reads TGTGCCAGCAGCTTGAATAAGAGAGACACTAGCCGGGGCTATGGCTACACCTTC. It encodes CASSLNKRDTSRGYGYTF.

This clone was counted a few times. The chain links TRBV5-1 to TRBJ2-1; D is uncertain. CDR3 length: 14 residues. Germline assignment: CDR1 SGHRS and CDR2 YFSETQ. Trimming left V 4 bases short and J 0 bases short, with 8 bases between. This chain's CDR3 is CASSGGGSYNEQFF. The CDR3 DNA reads TGCGCCAGCAGCGGCGGCGGCTCCTACAATGAGCAGTTCTTC.

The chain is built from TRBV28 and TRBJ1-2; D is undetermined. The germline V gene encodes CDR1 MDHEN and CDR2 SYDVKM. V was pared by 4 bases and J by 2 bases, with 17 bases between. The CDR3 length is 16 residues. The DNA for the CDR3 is TGTGCCAGCAGTTCCCCTGTCTTGAGGCCGAACTATGGCTACACCTTC. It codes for CASSSPVLRPNYGYTF.

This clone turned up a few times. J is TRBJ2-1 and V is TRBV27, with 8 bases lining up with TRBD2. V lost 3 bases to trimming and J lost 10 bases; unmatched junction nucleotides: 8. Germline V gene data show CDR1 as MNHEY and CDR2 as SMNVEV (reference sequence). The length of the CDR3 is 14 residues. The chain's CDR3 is CASSLNGRAREQFF. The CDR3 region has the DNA TGTGCCAGCAGTTTGAACGGGAGGGCTCGAGAGCAGTTCTTC.

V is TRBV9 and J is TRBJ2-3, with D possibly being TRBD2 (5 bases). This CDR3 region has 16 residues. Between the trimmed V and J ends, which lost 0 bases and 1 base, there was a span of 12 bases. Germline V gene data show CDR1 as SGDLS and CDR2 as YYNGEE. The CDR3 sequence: CASSVDAWTGTDTQYF. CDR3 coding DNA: TGTGCCAGCAGCGTAGATGCCTGGACTGGCACAGATACGCAGTATTTT.

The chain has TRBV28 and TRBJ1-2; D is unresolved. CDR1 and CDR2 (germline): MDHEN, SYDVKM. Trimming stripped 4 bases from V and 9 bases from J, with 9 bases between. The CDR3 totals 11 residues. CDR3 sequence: CASSSERSYTF. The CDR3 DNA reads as TGTGCCAGCAGTTCAGAGAGGAGCTACACCTTC.

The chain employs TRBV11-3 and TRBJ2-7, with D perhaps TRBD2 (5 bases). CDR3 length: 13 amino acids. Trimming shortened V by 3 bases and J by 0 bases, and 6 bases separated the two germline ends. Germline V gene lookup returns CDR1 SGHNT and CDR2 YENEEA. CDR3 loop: CASSFGSSYEQYF. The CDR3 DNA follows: TGTGCCAGCAGCTTTGGGAGCTCCTACGAGCAGTACTTC.

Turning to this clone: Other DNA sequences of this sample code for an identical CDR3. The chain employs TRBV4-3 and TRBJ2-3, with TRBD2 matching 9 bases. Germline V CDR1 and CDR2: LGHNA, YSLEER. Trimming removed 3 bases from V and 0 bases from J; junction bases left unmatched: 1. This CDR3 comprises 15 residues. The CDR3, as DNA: TGCGCCAGCAGCCATCTAGCGGGAAGCACAGATACGCAGTATTTT. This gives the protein CASSHLAGSTDTQYF.

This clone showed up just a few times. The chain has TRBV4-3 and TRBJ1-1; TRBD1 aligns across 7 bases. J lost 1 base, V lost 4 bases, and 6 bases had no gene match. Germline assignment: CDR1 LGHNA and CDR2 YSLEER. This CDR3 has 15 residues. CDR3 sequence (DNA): TGCGCCAGCAGCCCCCTTGGGACAGCGAACACTGAAGCTTTCTTT. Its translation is CASSPLGTANTEAFF.

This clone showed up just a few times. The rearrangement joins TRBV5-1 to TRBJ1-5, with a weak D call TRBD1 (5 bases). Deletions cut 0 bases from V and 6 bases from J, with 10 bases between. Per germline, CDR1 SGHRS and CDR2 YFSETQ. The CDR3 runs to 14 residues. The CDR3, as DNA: TGCGCCAGCAGCTTGGCCGGCGGGGCTCAGCCCCAGCATTTT. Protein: CASSLAGGAQPQHF.

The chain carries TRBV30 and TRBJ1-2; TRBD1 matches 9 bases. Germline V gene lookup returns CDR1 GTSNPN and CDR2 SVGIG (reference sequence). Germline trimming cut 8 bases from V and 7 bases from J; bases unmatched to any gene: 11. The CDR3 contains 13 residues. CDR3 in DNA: TGTGCCGGACCCTCTGGGACAGGGATTGGCTACACCTTC. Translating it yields CAGPSGTGIGYTF.

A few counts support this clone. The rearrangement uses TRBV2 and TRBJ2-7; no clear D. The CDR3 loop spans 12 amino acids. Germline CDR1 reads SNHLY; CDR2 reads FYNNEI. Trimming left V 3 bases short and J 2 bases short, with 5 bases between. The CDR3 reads CASSEAAYEQYF. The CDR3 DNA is TGTGCCAGCAGTGAGGCGGCCTACGAGCAGTACTTC.

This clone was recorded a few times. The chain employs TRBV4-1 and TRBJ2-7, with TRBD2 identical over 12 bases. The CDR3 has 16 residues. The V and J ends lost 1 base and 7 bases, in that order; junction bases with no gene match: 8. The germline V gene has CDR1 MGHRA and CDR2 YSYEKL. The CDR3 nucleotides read TGCGCCAGCAGCCAAGGGCTAGCGGGGGGGCCGTTGGAGCAGTACTTC. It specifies CASSQGLAGGPLEQYF.

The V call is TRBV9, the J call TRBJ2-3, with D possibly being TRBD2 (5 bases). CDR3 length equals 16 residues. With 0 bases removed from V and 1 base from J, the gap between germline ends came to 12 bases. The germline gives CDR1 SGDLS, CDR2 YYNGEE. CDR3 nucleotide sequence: TGTGCCAGCAGCGTAGGGGGAGCTTTACGCACAGATACGCAGTATTTT. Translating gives CASSVGGALRTDTQYF.

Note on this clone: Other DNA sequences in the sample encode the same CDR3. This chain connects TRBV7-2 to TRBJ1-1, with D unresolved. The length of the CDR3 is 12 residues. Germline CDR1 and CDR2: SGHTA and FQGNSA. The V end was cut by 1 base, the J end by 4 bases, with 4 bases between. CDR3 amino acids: CASSLVRTEAFF. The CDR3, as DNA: TGTGCCAGCAGCTTAGTTCGCACTGAAGCTTTCTTT. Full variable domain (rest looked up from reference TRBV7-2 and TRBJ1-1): GAGVSQSPSNKVTEKGKDVELRCDPISGHTALYWYRQSLGQGLEFLIYFQGNSAPDKSGLPSDRFSAERTGGSVSTLTIQRTQQEDSAVYLCASSLVRTEAFFGQGTRLTVV.

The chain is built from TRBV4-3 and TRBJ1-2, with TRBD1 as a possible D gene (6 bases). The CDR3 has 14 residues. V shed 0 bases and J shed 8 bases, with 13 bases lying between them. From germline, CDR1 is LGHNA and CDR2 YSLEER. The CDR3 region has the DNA TGCGCCAGCAGCCAAGATCGGGGGCGCTCGGGCTACACCTTC. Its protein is CASSQDRGRSGYTF.

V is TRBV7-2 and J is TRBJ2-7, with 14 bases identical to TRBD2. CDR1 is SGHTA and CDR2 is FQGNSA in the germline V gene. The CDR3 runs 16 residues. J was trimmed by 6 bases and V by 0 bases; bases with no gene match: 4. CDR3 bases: TGTGCCAGCAGCTTAGCCGGGACTAGCGGGAGTAGCGAGCAGTACTTC. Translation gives CASSLAGTSGSSEQYF. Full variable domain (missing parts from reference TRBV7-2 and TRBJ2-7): GAGVSQSPSNKVTEKGKDVELRCDPISGHTALYWYRQSLGQGLEFLIYFQGNSAPDKSGLPSDRFSAERTGGSVSTLTIQRTQQEDSAVYLCASSLAGTSGSSEQYFGPGTRLTVT.

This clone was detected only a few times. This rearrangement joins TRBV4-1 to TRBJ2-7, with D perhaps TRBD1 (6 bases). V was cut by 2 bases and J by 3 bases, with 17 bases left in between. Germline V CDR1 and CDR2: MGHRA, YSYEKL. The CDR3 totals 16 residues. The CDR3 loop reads CASSQPLGQTNYEQYF. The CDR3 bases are TGCGCCAGCAGCCAACCTCTCGGACAGACAAACTACGAGCAGTACTTC.